This TCR beta chain was observed in a study of cytomegalovirus exposure and HLA in healthy donors. At the level of the study: Among around 180 million T cells, an earlier analysis found 90 million to 130 million unique TCR beta sequences.

Donors had nominal health at sampling but likely had unrecorded immune exposures. In the case of this clone: The antigen is not known. Mismatch with germline at one junction end may stem from a read error.

General study results and limits: Cytomegalovirus-associated TCR beta chains were listed, numbering more than 150.

In the PCR, 60 Vbeta and 13 Jbeta primers were used. The repertoire was sequenced with immunoSEQ multiplex PCR; TCRdb's copy has only in-frame clones and lacks some. The sample holds 180,000 or so clones, roughly 75% seen once. The CDR3 runs to 13 residues. CDR1 is WSHSY, CDR2 SAAADI, per germline. Material for sequencing was PBMCs. The chain joins TRBV10-2 to TRBJ2-7; maybe TRBD1 (6 bases). This receptor was taken from a woman in her 40s in good health and CMV-seropositive. The CDR3 reads CASSKQGSHEQYF. Written as DNA, the CDR3 is TGCGCCAGCAGTAAACAGGGCTCCCACGAGCAGTACTTC.